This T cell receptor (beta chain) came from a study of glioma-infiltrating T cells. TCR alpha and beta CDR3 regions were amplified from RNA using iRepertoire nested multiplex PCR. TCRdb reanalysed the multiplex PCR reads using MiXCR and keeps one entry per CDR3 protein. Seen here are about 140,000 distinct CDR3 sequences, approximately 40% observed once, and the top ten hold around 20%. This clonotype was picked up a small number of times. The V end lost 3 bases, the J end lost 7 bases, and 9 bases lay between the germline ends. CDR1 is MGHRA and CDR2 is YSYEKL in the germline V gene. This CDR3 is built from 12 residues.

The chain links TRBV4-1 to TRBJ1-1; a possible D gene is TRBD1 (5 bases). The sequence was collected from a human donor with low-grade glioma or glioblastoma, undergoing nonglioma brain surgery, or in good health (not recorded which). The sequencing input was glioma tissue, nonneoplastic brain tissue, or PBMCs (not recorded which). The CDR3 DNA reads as TGCGCCAGCAGCCAGGGGGGAAATGAAGCTTTCTTT. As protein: CASSQGGNEAFF.